This TCR beta chain originates from a study of identical twins. Study-wide points: The study found that models underestimated out-of-frame TCR alpha sharing in monozygotic twins. Where beta out-of-frame sequences were concerned, excess twin sharing was weaker.

Through template switching, a universal primer site was introduced, and the cDNA contained unique molecular identifiers. TCRdb fed the 5' RACE reads into MiXCR, producing one record per CDR3 protein. The sample lists hundreds of thousands of distinct CDR3 sequences, about 7.5% occurring once. CDR1 is LGHDT, CDR2 YNNKEL, per germline (reference sequence). This CDR3 has 11 residues. This clonotype occurred many times. Its antigen is currently unknown. Sequence at one end of the junction differs from germline and may be a read error. These same records also appear under a second study, on yellow fever vaccine responses in identical twins. That publication notes: The T cell response to vaccination in identical twins was reportedly partly convergent and partly personalized.

V and J are TRBV3-1 and TRBJ2-7; tentatively, D is TRBD1 (6 bases). Input material: memory (CD45RO+) T cells sorted from blood. The receptor was isolated from a young woman in good health. The CDR3 DNA sequence: TGTGCCAGCAGCCAAAAGGGGGAACGAGCTTTC. Encoded protein: CASSQKGERAF.